A selection of T cell receptor beta chains follows, all from one sample in a study. TCRdb processed the RT-PCR reads anew with MiXCR; each CDR3 protein has one entry. Of about 680,000 distinct CDR3 sequences listed, approximately 14% are singletons. Sequenced material: memory CD4+ T cells from blood. The receptors were gathered from a female donor in good health, serving as a healthy control. The CDR3 runs from the conserved cysteine through the conserved F or W. A D gene is named only where the DNA matches it firmly. A clone size is listed for some rows: how often the clone was seen (once, few, many), or a class if it is expanded.

J gene	clone size	D gene	V gene	CDR3 protein	CDR3 DNA
TRBJ2-7	few	-	TRBV7-8	CASSFDRSREQYF	TGTGCCAGCAGCTTCGACAGGAGCCGGGAGCAGTACTTC
TRBJ2-2	once	-	TRBV20-1	CSATYNTGELFF	TGCAGTGCTACCTACAACACCGGGGAGCTGTTTTTT
TRBJ1-2	many	TRBD1	TRBV6-5	CASSYTGTASNYGYTF	TGTGCCAGCAGTTACACAGGGACAGCCTCTAACTATGGCTACACCTTC
TRBJ2-3	many	TRBD2	TRBV28	CASSLREGGATDTQYF	TGTGCCAGCAGCCTCCGCGAGGGAGGGGCGACAGATACGCAGTATTTT
TRBJ1-2	few	-	TRBV20-1	CSASDSGDPRYGYTF	TGCAGTGCTAGCGATTCCGGGGATCCGCGCTATGGCTACACCTTC
TRBJ2-7	-	-	TRBV5-1	CASSLPGEQYF	TGCGCCAGCAGCTTGCCGGGGGAGCAGTACTTC
TRBJ2-3	few	-	TRBV4-3	CASSQDDTQYF	TGCGCCAGCAGCCAAGACGATACGCAGTATTTT
TRBJ2-5	-	-	TRBV7-9	CASSVPGLRETQYF	TGTGCCAGCAGCGTGCCGGGACTTCGGGAGACCCAGTACTTC
TRBJ2-7	many	-	TRBV7-9	CASSLQGGVSYEQYF	TGTGCCAGCAGCTTGCAGGGGGGGGTCTCCTACGAGCAGTACTTC
TRBJ2-7	few	-	TRBV6-1	CASSEAPPYEQYF	TGTGCCAGCAGTGAAGCCCCCCCCTACGAGCAGTACTTC
TRBJ1-2	few	TRBD1	TRBV24-1	CATSDYQGAYGYTF	TGTGCCACCAGTGATTACCAGGGGGCCTATGGCTACACCTTC
TRBJ1-1	many	-	TRBV12-3/TRBV12-4	CASSLRRRTEAFF	TGTGCCAGCAGTTTGAGAAGAAGGACTGAAGCTTTCTTT
TRBJ2-7	few	TRBD1	TRBV7-8	CASSFGTGKYYEQYF	TGTGCCAGCAGCTTTGGGACAGGGAAATACTACGAGCAGTACTTC
TRBJ1-2	-	-	TRBV3-1	CASSQGINGGYTF	TGTGCCAGCAGCCAAGGAATTAATGGTGGCTACACCTTC
TRBJ2-7	few	-	TRBV4-1	CASSQDRTYEQYF	TGCGCCAGCAGCCAAGATCGGACCTACGAGCAGTACTTC
TRBJ2-2	-	TRBD1	TRBV10-3	CAIIPDRDGGYTGELFF	TGTGCCATCATCCCGGACAGGGACGGGGGCTACACCGGGGAGCTGTTTTTT
TRBJ1-2	-	-	TRBV29-1	CSDLRHRETGYTF	TGCAGCGACCTCCGGCACAGGGAGACTGGCTACACCTTC
TRBJ2-2	-	-	TRBV12-3/TRBV12-4	CATPTLTNTGELFF	TGTGCCACCCCCACACTCACGAACACCGGGGAGCTGTTTTTT
TRBJ2-1	-	-	TRBV9	CASSVSRYNEQFF	TGTGCCAGCAGCGTAAGCAGGTACAATGAGCAGTTCTTC
TRBJ1-1	-	-	TRBV20-1	CSARGGPIPTEAFF	TGCAGTGCTAGAGGGGGACCCATTCCTACTGAAGCTTTCTTT
TRBJ2-1	few	-	TRBV6-5	CASSYLFGQGNYNEQFF	TGTGCCAGCAGTTACTTGTTTGGGCAGGGGAACTACAATGAGCAGTTCTTC
TRBJ1-4	-	-	TRBV20-1	CSGGAALNEKLFF	TGCAGTGGGGGGGCAGCTCTAAATGAAAAACTGTTTTTT
TRBJ2-1	many	-	TRBV29-1	CSVATGRGKFF	TGCAGCGTGGCGACAGGACGGGGGAAGTTCTTC
TRBJ1-5	many	-	TRBV27	CASSLHGGNQPQHF	TGTGCCAGCAGTTTACACGGAGGCAATCAGCCCCAGCATTTT
TRBJ1-1	-	TRBD1	TRBV7-2	CASTLDGQAMNTEAFF	TGTGCCAGCACCTTAGATGGACAGGCTATGAACACTGAAGCTTTCTTT
TRBJ1-1	many	-	TRBV10-3	CAISTKSESEAFF	TGTGCCATCAGTACCAAATCGGAGTCCGAAGCTTTCTTT